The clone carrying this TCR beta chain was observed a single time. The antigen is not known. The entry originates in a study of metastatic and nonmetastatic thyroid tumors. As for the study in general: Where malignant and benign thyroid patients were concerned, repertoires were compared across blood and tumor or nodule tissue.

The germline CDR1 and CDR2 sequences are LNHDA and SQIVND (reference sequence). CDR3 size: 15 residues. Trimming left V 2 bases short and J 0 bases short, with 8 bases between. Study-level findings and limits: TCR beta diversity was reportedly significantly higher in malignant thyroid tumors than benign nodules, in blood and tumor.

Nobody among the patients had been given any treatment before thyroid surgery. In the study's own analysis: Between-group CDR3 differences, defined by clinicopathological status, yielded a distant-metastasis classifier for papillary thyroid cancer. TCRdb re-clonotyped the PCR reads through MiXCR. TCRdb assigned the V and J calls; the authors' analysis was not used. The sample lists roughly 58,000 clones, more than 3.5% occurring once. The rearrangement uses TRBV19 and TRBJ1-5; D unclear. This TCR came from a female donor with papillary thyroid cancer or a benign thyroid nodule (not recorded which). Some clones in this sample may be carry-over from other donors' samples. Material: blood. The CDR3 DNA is TGTGCCAGTAGTATATCCGGGAATAGCAATCAGCCCCAGCATTTT. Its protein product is CASSISGNSNQPQHF.